The 9 T cell receptor beta chains given below trace back to one sample, sequenced in a study of CD8+ T cells in alopecia areata (dated by TCRdb to 2017 to 2018). Reading the label with the study, this specimen's time point is: around 29 days on oral tofacitinib. The treatment or condition label of this sample denotes: oral pan-JAK inhibitor, 5-10 mg twice daily. Library generation was performed with the immunoSEQ multiplex PCR assay. To provide template for TCR sequencing, every sample had RNA extracted and reverse transcribed into cDNA. Not all clones reach the TCRdb copy of this immuneACCESS table, which keeps in-frame sequences only. Checked studies attribute under half of the gap to unresolved V genes and leave the rest unexplained. Here the sample has 200,000 to 250,000 clones; 64% occur a single time. The top ten hold more than 3.5% of the sample. Sequences were derived from CD4+ T cells sorted from blood, sampled at week 4, from a patient treated with tofacitinib. All receptors derive from a human donor with alopecia areata.

The chain carries TRBV19 and TRBJ2-7, with D uncertain. Germline V gives CDR1 LNHDA, CDR2 SQIVND (reference sequence). Between the trimmed V and J ends, which lost 4 bases and 2 bases, there was a span of 12 bases. CDR3 length: 14 residues. The DNA of the CDR3 is TGTGCCAGTAGTACACGTGGACGGGCCTACGAGCAGTACTTC. Its translation: CASSTRGRAYEQYF.

The J gene is TRBJ2-5, the V gene TRBV5-4, with D possibly called TRBD1 or TRBD2 (6 bases each). Trimming took 2 bases from V and 0 from J, leaving 11 bases between them. The CDR3 consists of 15 residues. Germline CDR1 SGHNT, CDR2 YYREEE (reference sequence). For the CDR3, the DNA is TGTGCCAGCAGCTTATGGGGGGCACACCAAGAGACCCAGTACTTC. As protein: CASSLWGAHQETQYF.

The chain combines TRBV2 with TRBJ1-2; TRBD1 agrees at 7 bases. This CDR3 comprises 14 residues. The V gene end was trimmed by 6 bases and the J gene end by 3 bases; junction bases not matched to a gene: 7. Per germline, CDR1 SNHLY and CDR2 FYNNEI. CDR3 in amino acids: CASSLTGLDYGYTF. CDR3 DNA: TGTGCCAGCAGCCTGACAGGGTTGGACTATGGCTACACCTTC.

As concerns this clone: Other DNA variants within this sample encode the same CDR3. This chain joins TRBV18 and TRBJ2-5; 9 bases map to TRBD2. Per germline, CDR1 KGHSH and CDR2 LQKENI. J gave up 5 bases and V 2 bases, and 9 bases lay outside the gene matches. The length of the CDR3 is 16 residues. The CDR3 loop is CASSPSAGGLSETQYF. CDR3 nucleotides: TGTGCCAGCTCACCAAGCGCGGGAGGGCTTTCGGAGACCCAGTACTTC.

This clone was seen just once. The junction departs from germline at one end; a sequencing error may be responsible. Other nucleotide sequences in the sample specify the same CDR3. This sequence joins TRBV7-7 and TRBJ2-1, with D tentatively TRBD1 (5 bases). The CDR3 sequence is 13 residues long. CDR1 and CDR2 from the germline V gene are SSHAT and FNYEAQ (reference sequence). The CDR3 region has the DNA TGTGCTAGCAGCCTCGACAGTCACAATGAGCAGTTCTTC. Translated, it gives CASSLDSHNEQFF.

This chain connects TRBV9 to TRBJ1-1; the D gene is possibly TRBD1 (5 bases). V was pared by 0 bases and J by 9 bases, with 18 bases between. CDR3 length: 15 amino acids. CDR1 SGDLS and CDR2 YYNGEE come from the germline V gene. The CDR3 here is CASSVAFGGGTKAFF. As DNA, the CDR3 is TGTGCCAGCAGCGTAGCCTTCGGTGGGGGGACGAAAGCTTTCTTT.

The CDR3 coding sequence is TGTGCCGGCCGGCGGCGTCTTCCAGATACGCAGTATTTT. Translated, it gives CAGRRRLPDTQYF. V is TRBV2 and J is TRBJ2-3; D unresolved. CDR3 length: 13 residues. Germline CDR1 reads SNHLY; CDR2 reads FYNNEI. With 11 bases removed from V and 4 bases from J, the gap between germline ends came to 16 bases.

The V call is TRBV5-1, the J call TRBJ2-7; 8 bases match TRBD1. The CDR3 totals 14 residues. The ends lost 0 bases at V and 7 bases at J; junction bases unmatched: 6. Germline V gene lookup returns CDR1 SGHRS and CDR2 YFSETQ. CDR3 nucleotide sequence: TGCGCCAGCAGCTTGGCGACAGGGGAGAGGGAGCAGTACTTC. Translation gives CASSLATGEREQYF.

In its sample, this clone was seen a few times. V usage is TRBV6-9 and J usage is TRBJ2-7; D is uncertain. The ends were cut back, 7 bases at V and 3 bases at J, with 7 bases in the middle. From germline, CDR1 is MNHGY and CDR2 SVAAGI. The CDR3 sequence is 11 residues long. The CDR3 DNA reads TGTGCCAGCACCCCGGGCTACGAGCAGTACTTC. Translation: CASTPGYEQYF.